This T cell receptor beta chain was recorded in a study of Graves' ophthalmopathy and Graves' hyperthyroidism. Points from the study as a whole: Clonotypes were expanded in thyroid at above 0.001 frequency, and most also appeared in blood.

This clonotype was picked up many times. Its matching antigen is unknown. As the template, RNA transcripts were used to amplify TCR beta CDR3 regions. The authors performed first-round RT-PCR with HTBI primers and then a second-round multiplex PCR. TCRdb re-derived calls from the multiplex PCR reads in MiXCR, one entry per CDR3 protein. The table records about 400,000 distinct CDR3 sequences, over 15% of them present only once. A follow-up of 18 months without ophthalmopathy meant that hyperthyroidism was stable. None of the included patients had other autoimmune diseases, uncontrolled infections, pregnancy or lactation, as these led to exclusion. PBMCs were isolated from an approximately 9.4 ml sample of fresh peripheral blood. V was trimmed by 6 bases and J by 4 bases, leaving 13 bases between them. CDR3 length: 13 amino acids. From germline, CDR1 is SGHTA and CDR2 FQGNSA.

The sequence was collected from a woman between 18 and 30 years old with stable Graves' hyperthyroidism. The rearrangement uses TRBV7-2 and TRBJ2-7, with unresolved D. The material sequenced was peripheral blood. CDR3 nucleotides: TGTGCCAGCAGTCCCTCCTCCTTTTACGAGCAGTACTTC. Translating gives CASSPSSFYEQYF.